A selection of T cell receptor beta chains follows, all from one sample in a study of T cell responses to AZD1222 COVID-19 vaccine. TCRdb keeps only in-frame clones here, not all; method: immunoSEQ multiplex PCR. The sample gives nearly 35,000 clones, 78% of which show up once; about 4% is in the top ten. This sample comprised peripheral blood, obtained 28 days after the second AZD1222 dose. The source of these receptors is an adult who received the AZD1222 COVID-19 vaccine. The CDR3 runs from the conserved cysteine through the conserved F or W. Fields, in order: CDR3 DNA, CDR3 protein, clone size, J gene, V gene, D gene. A D gene is named only where the DNA matches it firmly. Rows give clone size only sometimes, using once, few, many, or a class for an expanded clone.

cdr3_nt: TGTGCCACCAGCGGAACCGGGACAGGGGGCCGAAATGAAAAACTGTTTTTT
cdr3_aa: CATSGTGTGGRNEKLFF
clone_size: NA
j_call: TRBJ1-4
v_call: TRBV15
d_call: TRBD1

cdr3_nt: TGTGCCACCAGTGATCCCGGGGGCCCGTCGCCCACTGAAGCTTTCTTT
cdr3_aa: CATSDPGGPSPTEAFF
clone_size: NA
j_call: TRBJ1-1
v_call: TRBV24-1
d_call: NA

cdr3_nt: TGTGCCAGCAGTGGGGCGGGGACAGGCACCTACAATGAGCAGTTCTTC
cdr3_aa: CASSGAGTGTYNEQFF
clone_size: NA
j_call: TRBJ2-1
v_call: TRBV6-6
d_call: TRBD1

cdr3_nt: TGTGCCAGCAGCTTCCGACAGGATTTGCCGAGAGCCACCTACGAGCAGTACTTC
cdr3_aa: CASSFRQDLPRATYEQYF
clone_size: NA
j_call: TRBJ2-7
v_call: TRBV7-2
d_call: NA

cdr3_nt: TGCGCCAGCAGAGTCGACGAGAACACTGAAGCTTTCTTT
cdr3_aa: CASRVDENTEAFF
clone_size: NA
j_call: TRBJ1-1
v_call: TRBV10-1
d_call: NA

cdr3_nt: TGTGCCAGCAGCCCGGACAGGGGTCCATATGGAAACACCATATATTTT
cdr3_aa: CASSPDRGPYGNTIYF
clone_size: NA
j_call: TRBJ1-3
v_call: TRBV11-1
d_call: TRBD1

cdr3_nt: TGTGCCAGCAGCGTCGGGACAGCGAACTCTGGAAACACCATATATTTT
cdr3_aa: CASSVGTANSGNTIYF
clone_size: NA
j_call: TRBJ1-3
v_call: TRBV5-6
d_call: TRBD1

cdr3_nt: TGCGCCAGCAGCCACGGACAGGGGGCATACGAGCAGTACTTC
cdr3_aa: CASSHGQGAYEQYF
clone_size: NA
j_call: TRBJ2-7
v_call: TRBV5-1
d_call: TRBD1

cdr3_nt: TGTGCCAGCAGGGCCCCGGGACAGGGAAACAATGAGCAGTTCTTC
cdr3_aa: CASRAPGQGNNEQFF
clone_size: NA
j_call: TRBJ2-1
v_call: TRBV6-5
d_call: TRBD1

cdr3_nt: TGCGCCAGCAGCTTGTTCCAGGGGAGGAACACTGAAGCTTTCTTT
cdr3_aa: CASSLFQGRNTEAFF
clone_size: NA
j_call: TRBJ1-1
v_call: TRBV5-1
d_call: NA

cdr3_nt: TGTGCTAGTGGTTTAAACGCAGGGGATAGGGCTTTCTTT
cdr3_aa: CASGLNAGDRAFF
clone_size: NA
j_call: TRBJ1-1
v_call: TRBV12-5
d_call: NA

cdr3_nt: TGTGCCAGCAGTGAACAATTGTTAGGGCTTCAGCCCCAGCATTTT
cdr3_aa: CASSEQLLGLQPQHF
clone_size: once
j_call: TRBJ1-5
v_call: TRBV6-1
d_call: NA

cdr3_nt: TGTGCCAGCAGCTTGGGGGACAGACACGGGGAGCTGTTTTTT
cdr3_aa: CASSLGDRHGELFF
clone_size: NA
j_call: TRBJ2-2
v_call: TRBV5-6
d_call: TRBD1

cdr3_nt: TGTGCCAGTAGTAGACAGGGGGTATTCACTGAAGCTTTCTTT
cdr3_aa: CASSRQGVFTEAFF
clone_size: NA
j_call: TRBJ1-1
v_call: TRBV19
d_call: TRBD1

cdr3_nt: TGTGCCAGCAGTGAACCCGACAGGGGCCATGAGCAGTTCTTC
cdr3_aa: CASSEPDRGHEQFF
clone_size: NA
j_call: TRBJ2-1
v_call: TRBV25-1
d_call: TRBD1

cdr3_nt: TGTGCCTGGTCGCGACAGCAGGCAAACACTGAAGCTTTCTTT
cdr3_aa: CAWSRQQANTEAFF
clone_size: few
j_call: TRBJ1-1
v_call: TRBV30
d_call: NA

cdr3_nt: TGCACCAGCAGCCAAGATGATTCCAAAAGGCTTTTGGACGAGCAGTACTTC
cdr3_aa: CTSSQDDSKRLLDEQYF
clone_size: few
j_call: TRBJ2-7
v_call: TRBV1
d_call: NA

cdr3_nt: TGTGCCAGCACCCTGACAGCGGGGAATGAGCAGTTCTTC
cdr3_aa: CASTLTAGNEQFF
clone_size: NA
j_call: TRBJ2-1
v_call: TRBV7-9
d_call: TRBD2

cdr3_nt: TGTGCCAGCAGCTTAAACGAAGACCCGCGGTACACTGAAGCTTTCTTT
cdr3_aa: CASSLNEDPRYTEAFF
clone_size: NA
j_call: TRBJ1-1
v_call: TRBV7-8
d_call: NA

cdr3_nt: TGTGCCAGCGGCAGGGAGTATGAGCAGTTCTTC
cdr3_aa: CASGREYEQFF
clone_size: NA
j_call: TRBJ2-1
v_call: TRBV2
d_call: NA

cdr3_nt: TGTGCCAGCAGCCAAGATCTCGGGGGCTCACCCCTCCACTTT
cdr3_aa: CASSQDLGGSPLHF
clone_size: NA
j_call: TRBJ1-6
v_call: TRBV3-1/TRBV3-2
d_call: NA

cdr3_nt: TGTGCCAGCAGCAAACGGGACAGCACAGATACGCAGTATTTT
cdr3_aa: CASSKRDSTDTQYF
clone_size: few
j_call: TRBJ2-3
v_call: TRBV5-4
d_call: NA

cdr3_nt: TGTGCCAGCAGTGACACTAGCGGGGGCACAGATACGCAGTATTTT
cdr3_aa: CASSDTSGGTDTQYF
clone_size: NA
j_call: TRBJ2-3
v_call: TRBV6-4
d_call: TRBD2

cdr3_nt: TGTGCCAGCAGCCCCCGCCTCGGGGCGGGAGCTGATACGCAGTATTTT
cdr3_aa: CASSPRLGAGADTQYF
clone_size: medium-sized
j_call: TRBJ2-3
v_call: TRBV5-5
d_call: TRBD2

cdr3_nt: TGCGCCAGCGGACAGAACAATGAGCAGTTCTTC
cdr3_aa: CASGQNNEQFF
clone_size: NA
j_call: TRBJ2-1
v_call: TRBV5-1
d_call: NA

cdr3_nt: TGCGCCAGCAGCCTTGGGCCAGATAGCAATCAGCCCCAGCATTTT
cdr3_aa: CASSLGPDSNQPQHF
clone_size: NA
j_call: TRBJ1-5
v_call: TRBV4-3
d_call: NA

cdr3_nt: TGTGCCAGCAGCTTTAGCGGGAGTAACACCGGGGAGCTGTTTTTT
cdr3_aa: CASSFSGSNTGELFF
clone_size: NA
j_call: TRBJ2-2
v_call: TRBV11-1
d_call: TRBD2